This TCR beta chain came from a study of blood T cell repertoires in COVID-19 (dated by TCRdb to 2019 to 2021). Notes on the research overall: The collaborator samples originated in the United States, Italy and Spain and spanned the acute and convalescent phases of COVID-19. The prospective study material was composed of cDNA or gDNA derived from T cells, B-cell-depleted T cells, or PBMCs. Deeply sampled blood TCRbeta repertoires from subjects exposed to, actively infected with, or recovered from COVID-19 were included in the dataset. The repertoires were released in a freely available public database intended as a resource for research on the immune response to SARS-CoV-2. Samples came from the ongoing ImmuneRACE study (first 160 participants) plus 1,254 subjects from 6 global collaborators. Nearly every sample came with metadata listing a de-identified subject ID, COVID-19 status, age in years and sex. Where available, HLA class I and class II types were obtained from metadata supplied by the sample provider rather than from assay-based typing. Broad study findings and their caveats: The quantity of clinical and demographic metadata differed by source and by participant and was supplied without curation.

The germline V gene (reference sequence) gives CDR1 as SGHNT and CDR2 as YYREEE. The junction shows trimming of 2 bases on V and 5 bases on J, and the gene matches do not reach 5 bases of it. Taken from cysteine to phenylalanine, the CDR3 has 14 residues. The only DNA kept is the CDR3, 42 bases in frame from the first base. Comments on this clone: The antigen it binds to is not known. The record has no base qualities; no much larger clone is one base away.

TCRbeta CDR3 regions were amplified from genomic DNA using the immunoSEQ Assay, a bias-controlled multiplex PCR. On the authors' methods: The number of nucleated cells in each sample was estimated by amplification of reference gene primers within the assay. Sequence reads were collapsed and filtered to measure the absolute abundance of every unique TCRbeta CDR3 rearrangement. For each sample, productive Simpson clonality was calculated by taking the square root of Simpson's diversity index across productive rearrangements. Not all clones reach the TCRdb copy of this immuneACCESS table, which keeps in-frame sequences only. Checked studies attribute under half of the gap to unresolved V genes and leave the rest unexplained. The V and J calls and the clone size are those of that table, but D and trimming were determined from the DNA. This sample gives about 74,000 clones in total; 83% of them show up just once. The top ten clones comprise around two fifths of the sample.

Whole blood was collected in K2EDTA tubes by collaborating institutions according to the institutions' own protocols. Collaborator samples were shipped for TCRbeta analysis as frozen whole blood, isolated PBMCs, or DNA extracted from either sample type. Sample: peripheral blood. This receptor was taken from a man aged 80 or over with acute or convalescent COVID-19. This chain is built from TRBV5-4 and TRBJ2-5; 8 bases in between match TRBD2. At the DNA level, the sequence is TGTGCCAGCAGCTTTAGCGGGGCCGGGGAGACCCAGTACTTC. It translates to CASSFSGAGETQYF.